This T cell receptor beta chain was recorded in a study of identifying expanded T cells in peripheral blood. A remark on this clone: Its antigen remains unknown.

Points from the study as a whole: Roughly 2-week clone count variance significantly increased as total template count grew.

Clones were sequenced by immunoSEQ multiplex PCR, and TCRdb holds only the in-frame ones, with some missing. The profile shows about 100,000 clones, 88% of them singletons. No infections or other immune events were documented during collection. The CDR3 contains 15 residues. Germline loops: CDR1 MNHNS, CDR2 SASEGT. J gave up 6 bases and V 3 bases, and 3 bases lay outside the gene matches. Sequencing was carried out using blood. The chain uses TRBV6-1 and TRBJ2-1; TRBD2 aligns across 12 bases. The source is a person aged 18 to 75 in good health. CDR3 coding DNA: TGTGCCAGCAGTGACTCGACTAGCGGGAGCAATGAGCAGTTCTTC. Encoded protein: CASSDSTSGSNEQFF.